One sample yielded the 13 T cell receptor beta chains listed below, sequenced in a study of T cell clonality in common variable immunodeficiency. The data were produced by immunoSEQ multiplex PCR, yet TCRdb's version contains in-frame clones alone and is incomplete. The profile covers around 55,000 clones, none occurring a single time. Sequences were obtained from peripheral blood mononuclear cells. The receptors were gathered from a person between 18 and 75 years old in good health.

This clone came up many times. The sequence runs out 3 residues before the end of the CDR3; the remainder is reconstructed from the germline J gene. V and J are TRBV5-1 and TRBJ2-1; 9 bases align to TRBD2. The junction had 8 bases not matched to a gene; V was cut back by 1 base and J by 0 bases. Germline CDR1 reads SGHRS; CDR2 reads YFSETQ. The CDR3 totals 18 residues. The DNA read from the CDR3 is TGCGCCAGCAGCTTGTTAGCGGGAGACACCAGCTCCTACAATGAG. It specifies CASSLLAGDTSSYNE. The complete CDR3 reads CASSLLAGDTSSYNEQFF. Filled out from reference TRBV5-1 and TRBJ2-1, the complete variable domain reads KAGVTQTPRYLIKTRGQQVTLSCSPISGHRSVSWYQQTPGQGLQFLFEYFSETQRNKGNFPGRFSGRQFSNSRSEMNVSTLELGDSALYLCASSLLAGDTSSYNEQFFGPGTRLTVL.

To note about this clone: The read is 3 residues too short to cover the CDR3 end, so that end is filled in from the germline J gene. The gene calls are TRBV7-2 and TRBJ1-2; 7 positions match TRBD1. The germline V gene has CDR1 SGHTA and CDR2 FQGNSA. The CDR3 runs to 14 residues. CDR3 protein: CASSYPVGGYDYTF. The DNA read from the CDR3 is TGTGCCAGCAGCTACCCCGTAGGGGGCTACGAC.

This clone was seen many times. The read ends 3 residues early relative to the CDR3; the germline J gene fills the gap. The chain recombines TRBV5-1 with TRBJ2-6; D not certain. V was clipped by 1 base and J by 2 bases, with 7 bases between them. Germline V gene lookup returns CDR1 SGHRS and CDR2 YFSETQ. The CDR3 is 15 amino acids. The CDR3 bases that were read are TGCGCCAGCAGCTTGATGGCAGCTGGGGCCAACGTC. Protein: CASSLMAAGANV. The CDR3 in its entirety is CASSLMAAGANVLTF.

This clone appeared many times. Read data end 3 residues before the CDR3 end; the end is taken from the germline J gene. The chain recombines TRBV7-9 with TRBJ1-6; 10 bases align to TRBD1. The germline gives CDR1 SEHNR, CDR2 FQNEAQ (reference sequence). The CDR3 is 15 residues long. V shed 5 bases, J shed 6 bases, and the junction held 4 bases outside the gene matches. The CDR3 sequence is CASSLGTGVNSPLHF. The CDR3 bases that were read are TGTGCCAGCAGCCTTGGGACAGGGGTTAATTCACCC.

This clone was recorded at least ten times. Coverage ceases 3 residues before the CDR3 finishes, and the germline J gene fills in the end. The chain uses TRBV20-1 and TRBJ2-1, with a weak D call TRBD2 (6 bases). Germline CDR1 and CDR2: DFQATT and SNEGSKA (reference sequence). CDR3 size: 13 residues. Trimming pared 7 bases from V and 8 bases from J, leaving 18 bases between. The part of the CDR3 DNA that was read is TGCAGTGTTCCGATGACTAGTATGGATGAG. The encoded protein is CSVPMTSMDE. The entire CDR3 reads CSVPMTSMDEQFF.

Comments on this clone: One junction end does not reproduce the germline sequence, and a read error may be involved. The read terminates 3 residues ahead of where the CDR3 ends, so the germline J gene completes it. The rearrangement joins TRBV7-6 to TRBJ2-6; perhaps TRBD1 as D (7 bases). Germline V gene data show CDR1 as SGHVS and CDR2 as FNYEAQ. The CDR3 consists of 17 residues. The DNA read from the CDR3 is TGTGCCAGCGGCTTAACCCCAGGGGGGAAAGGGGCCAACGTC. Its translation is CASGLTPGGKGANV. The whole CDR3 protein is CASGLTPGGKGANVLTF.

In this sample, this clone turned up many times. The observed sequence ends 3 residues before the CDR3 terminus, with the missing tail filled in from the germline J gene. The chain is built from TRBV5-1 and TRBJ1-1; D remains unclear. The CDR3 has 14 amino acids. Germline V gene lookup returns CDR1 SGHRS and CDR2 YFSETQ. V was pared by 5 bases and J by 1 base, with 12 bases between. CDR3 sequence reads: CASSGSRQNTEAFF. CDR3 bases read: TGCGCCAGCAGTGGGTCCAGACAGAACACTGAA.

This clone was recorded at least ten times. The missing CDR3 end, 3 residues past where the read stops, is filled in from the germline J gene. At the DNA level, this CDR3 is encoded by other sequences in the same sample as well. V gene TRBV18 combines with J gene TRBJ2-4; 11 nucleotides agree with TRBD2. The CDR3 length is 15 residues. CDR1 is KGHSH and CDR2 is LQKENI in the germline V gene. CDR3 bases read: TGTGCCAGCTCGGAACGACTAGCGGGACAAGCAGTT. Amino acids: CASSERLAGQAV. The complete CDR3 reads CASSERLAGQAVQYF.

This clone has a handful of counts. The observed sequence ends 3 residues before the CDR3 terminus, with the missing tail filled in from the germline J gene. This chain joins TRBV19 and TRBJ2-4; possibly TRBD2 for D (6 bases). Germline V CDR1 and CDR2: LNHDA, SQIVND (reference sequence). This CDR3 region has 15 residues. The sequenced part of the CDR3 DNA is TGTGCCAGTAGTTGGGGACTGCCCCGTGATTATGGT. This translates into CASSWGLPRDYG. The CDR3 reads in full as CASSWGLPRDYGQYF.

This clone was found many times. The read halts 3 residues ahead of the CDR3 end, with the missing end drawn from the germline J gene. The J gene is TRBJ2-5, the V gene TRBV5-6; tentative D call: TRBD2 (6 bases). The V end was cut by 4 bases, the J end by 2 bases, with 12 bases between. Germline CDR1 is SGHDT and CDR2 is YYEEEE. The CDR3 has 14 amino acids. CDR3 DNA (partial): TGTGCCAGCAGCCGTATAGCGGAGCAAGAGACC. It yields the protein CASSRIAEQET. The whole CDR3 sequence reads CASSRIAEQETQYF.

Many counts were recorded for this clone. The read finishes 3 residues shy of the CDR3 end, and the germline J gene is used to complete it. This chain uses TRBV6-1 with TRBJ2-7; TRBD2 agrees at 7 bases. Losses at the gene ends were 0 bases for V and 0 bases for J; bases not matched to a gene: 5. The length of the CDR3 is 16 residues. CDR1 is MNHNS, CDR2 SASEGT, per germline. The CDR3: CASSEAGGSYSYEQYF. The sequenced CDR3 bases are TGTGCCAGCAGTGAAGCTGGCGGGAGCTACTCCTACGAG.

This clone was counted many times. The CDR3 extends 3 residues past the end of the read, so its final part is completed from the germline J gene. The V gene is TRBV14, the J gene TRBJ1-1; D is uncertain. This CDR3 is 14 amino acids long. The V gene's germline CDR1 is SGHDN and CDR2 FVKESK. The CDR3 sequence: CASSQESQRWGAFF. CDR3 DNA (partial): TGTGCCAGCAGCCAAGAATCGCAGCGGTGGGGA.

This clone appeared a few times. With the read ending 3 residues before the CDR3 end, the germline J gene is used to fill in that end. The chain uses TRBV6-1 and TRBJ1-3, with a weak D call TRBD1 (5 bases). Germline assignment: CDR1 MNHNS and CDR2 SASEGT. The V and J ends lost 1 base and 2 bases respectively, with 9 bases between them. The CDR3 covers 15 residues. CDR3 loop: CASSEGREPGNTIYF. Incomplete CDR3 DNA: TGTGCCAGCAGTGAAGGCAGGGAACCTGGAAACACC.